These T cell receptor beta chains were read from a single sample in a study of blood T cell repertoires in COVID-19. Sequencing used immunoSEQ multiplex PCR; TCRdb keeps in-frame clones, though not all of them. The sample records fewer than 60,000 clones, approximately 80% being singletons. Sequences were obtained from peripheral blood. These receptors all stem from a human donor in a cohort sampled during active COVID-19. Each CDR3 is given with its conserved first and last residue. The D gene is left open where the match is weak. A row's size may be missing; if present it is once, few, many or a size class.

d_call clone_size j_call v_call cdr3_nt cdr3_aa
. . TRBJ1-1 TRBV5-1 TGCGCCAGCAGCCTCTCCAGTTTGAACACTGAAGCTTTCTTT CASSLSSLNTEAFF
. . TRBJ2-5 TRBV9 TGTGCCAGCAGCGTAGAGCCTCGGGGTAGCGTACGAGAGACCCAGTACTTC CASSVEPRGSVRETQYF
TRBD2 . TRBJ2-4 TRBV11-1 TGTGCCAGCAGCTCAGCGGGAGGAGCCAAAAACATTCAGTACTTC CASSSAGGAKNIQYF
. once TRBJ2-3 TRBV7-9 TGTGCCAGCAGCTCCTCCGGGTCTGGGACAGATACGCAGTATTTT CASSSSGSGTDTQYF
TRBD2 . TRBJ2-1 TRBV7-4 TGTGCCAGCAGCTTAGTTAGTTCCGGACTAGCGGGAGGACTCCCCTACAATGAGCAGTTCTTC CASSLVSSGLAGGLPYNEQFF
. once TRBJ1-5 TRBV19 TGTGCCAGTAGGACAGGTGGCCTTGACGAGCCCCAGCATTTT CASRTGGLDEPQHF
. . TRBJ1-6 TRBV7-2 TGTGCCAGCAGCTTATTTCGGGGTTTGGATTCACCCCTCCACTTT CASSLFRGLDSPLHF
. . TRBJ1-1 TRBV6-2/TRBV6-3 TGTGCCAGCAGTTACAAGGTTGGCGGTGAAGCTTTCTTT CASSYKVGGEAFF
. . TRBJ1-1 TRBV30 TGTGCCTGGAGTAGCCTAGAGGGCCGCACTGAAGCTTTCTTT CAWSSLEGRTEAFF
TRBD1 . TRBJ1-4 TRBV6-6 TGTGCCAGCAGTTACTCTGTACAGGGGGATGAAAAACTGTTTTTT CASSYSVQGDEKLFF
. . TRBJ1-4 TRBV19 TGTGCCAGTAGCTCCCCAGGGGCCGGTGAAAAACTGTTTTTT CASSSPGAGEKLFF
. . TRBJ2-1 TRBV18 TGTGCCAGCTCACCCTCCCGGACAAACAATGAGCAGTTCTTC CASSPSRTNNEQFF
. once TRBJ1-3 TRBV24-1 TGTGCCACCAGTGATTCAAAGGGGTCTGGAAACACCATATATTTT CATSDSKGSGNTIYF
TRBD1 . TRBJ1-5 TRBV28 TGTGCCAGCAGGTGGGACAGGGGGAGTCAGCCCCAGCATTTT CASRWDRGSQPQHF
. . TRBJ2-1 TRBV11-3 TGTGCCAGCAGCTTAAAGAGGGACAATGAGCAGTTCTTC CASSLKRDNEQFF
TRBD1 . TRBJ1-1 TRBV6-1 TGTGCCAGCAGTGAACTTAGACAGGGGAACACTGAAGCTTTCTTT CASSELRQGNTEAFF
. . TRBJ2-7 TRBV6-6 TGTGCCAGCAGTTACTCGCAGGGCTCCAGCTCCTACGAGCAGTACTTC CASSYSQGSSSYEQYF
TRBD1 . TRBJ2-2 TRBV9 TGTGCCAGCAGCGTAGTGGGACAGGAGAACACCGGGGAGCTGTTTTTT CASSVVGQENTGELFF
TRBD1 . TRBJ2-7 TRBV7-2 TGTGCCAGCTCTACCCGGGACCAGGGGGTGTACGAGCAGTACTTC CASSTRDQGVYEQYF
. . TRBJ1-1 TRBV19 TGTGCCAGTAGTATGGGCAGGGCTCGTTTAGGGGACACTGAAGCTTTCTTT CASSMGRARLGDTEAFF
TRBD1 . TRBJ1-5 TRBV10-3 TGTGCCATCAGTGAGGCCCAGGGGGCGCGTCGTCAGCCCCAGCATTTT CAISEAQGARRQPQHF
. . TRBJ2-2 TRBV6-5 TGTGCCAGCAGTTACTCGAAGCTCCGAGGGACCGGGGAGCTGTTTTTT CASSYSKLRGTGELFF
TRBD2 . TRBJ2-1 TRBV20-1 TGCAGTGCGAGTCAACTAGCGGGAGGCGCCTACAATGAGCAGTTCTTC CSASQLAGGAYNEQFF
. . TRBJ1-4 TRBV7-3 TGTGCCAGCAGCTTAGAAGAAGTAGGTCTAGTTGAAAAACTGTTTTTT CASSLEEVGLVEKLFF
TRBD1 . TRBJ1-3 TRBV6-5 TGTGCCAGCAGTTACTCCAACAGGGGAAATGGAAACACCATATATTTT CASSYSNRGNGNTIYF
. . TRBJ2-5 TRBV5-4 TGTGCCAGCAGCTTAAGTGGCGGAGAGACCCAGTACTTC CASSLSGGETQYF
TRBD2 . TRBJ2-7 TRBV7-2 TGTGCCAGCAGCCCCGACGCGGGGGGCTCCTACGAGCAGTACTTC CASSPDAGGSYEQYF
TRBD2 . TRBJ2-7 TRBV7-2 TGTGCCAGCAGCAGGGTGCGGGAGAAGATCTACGAGCAGTACTTC CASSRVREKIYEQYF
TRBD2 . TRBJ2-5 TRBV7-9 TGTGCCAGCAGCCGTACGACTAGCTCATACCGTCCGGGCGTGACCCAGTACTTC CASSRTTSSYRPGVTQYF
TRBD2 . TRBJ2-1 TRBV4-2 TGTGCCAGCAGCCCGGGACTAGCGGGTCACAATGAGCAGTTCTTC CASSPGLAGHNEQFF
TRBD2 . TRBJ2-1 TRBV15 TGTGCCACCAGCAGAGATCGGCTAGCGGGAGGGAACAATGAGCAGTTCTTC CATSRDRLAGGNNEQFF
. . TRBJ2-3 TRBV7-2 TGTGCCAGCAGCGGATGGGGCAGTCAGGATACGCAGTATTTT CASSGWGSQDTQYF
. . TRBJ1-1 TRBV7-9 TGTGCCAGCAGCTCAGGGGACCGAATGAACACTGAAGCTTTCTTT CASSSGDRMNTEAFF
TRBD2 . TRBJ2-3 TRBV20-1 TGCAGTGCTAGTAGGACTAGCGGAGTGGTGGATACGCAGTATTTT CSASRTSGVVDTQYF
TRBD1 . TRBJ1-1 TRBV4-2 TGTGCCAGCAGCCAACTTGCGACAGGGGGTGAAGCTTTCTTT CASSQLATGGEAFF
TRBD1 . TRBJ1-1 TRBV7-8 TGTGCCAGCAGCTCCGACAGGGTTTCGGGCACTGAAGCTTTCTTT CASSSDRVSGTEAFF
. . TRBJ1-2 TRBV6-5 TGTGCCATCCGGTCAAATTCAAACTATGGCTACACCTTC CAIRSNSNYGYTF
TRBD1 . TRBJ2-3 TRBV28 TGTGCCAGCAGTTTGGGGACAGGGGGCACAGATACGCAGTATTTT CASSLGTGGTDTQYF
. . TRBJ1-1 TRBV5-1 TGCGCCAGCAGCTTGGTCCGGGCCGGAGGCACTGAAGCTTTCTTT CASSLVRAGGTEAFF
. many TRBJ1-2 TRBV6-2/TRBV6-3 TGTGCCAGCAGTTACTCGTTCGCGTTTGGCTACACCTTC CASSYSFAFGYTF
TRBD1 . TRBJ2-3 TRBV24-1 TGTGCCACCAGTGAGCCCGGGACAGTGACAGATACGCAGTATTTT CATSEPGTVTDTQYF